The next 28 T cell receptor beta chains were all read from a single sample in a study of human T cells and chemical hapten exposure. MiXCR, applied by TCRdb to the RACE reads, yields one record per CDR3 protein. The sample has about 200,000 distinct CDR3 sequences, approximately 24% seen once; the top ten hold roughly 2.4%. Time point here: patch test 3, about 24 weeks after DPC sensitization. The sample's treatment: therapeutic diphenylcyclopropenone sensitization with weekly scalp DPC. Sequenced here: whole blood, sampled in connection with sensitization to the hapten diphenylcyclopropenone (DPC). Source of these receptors: a woman aged 35 to 49 with alopecia areata. Some clones in this sample may be carry-over from other donors' samples.

This clonotype was seen a handful of times. The genes are TRBV29-1 and TRBJ2-3, with D maybe TRBD1 (6 bases). The CDR3 length is 15 residues. Trimming left V 6 bases short and J 1 base short, with 17 bases between. Per germline, CDR1 SQVTM and CDR2 ANQGSEA. This CDR3 is CSVQGGGRGTDTQYF. CDR3 bases: TGCAGCGTCCAAGGGGGTGGCCGTGGCACAGATACGCAGTATTTT.

Here the CDR3 reads CSGRTSGNTIYF. CDR3 sequence (DNA): TGCAGTGGTCGGACCTCTGGAAACACCATATATTTT. The genes are TRBV29-1 and TRBJ1-3; D gene unclear. Per the germline V gene, CDR1 is SQVTM and CDR2 is ANQGSEA. This CDR3 has 12 residues.

This chain connects TRBV20-1 to TRBJ1-6; D perhaps matches TRBD1 (5 bases). From germline, CDR1 is DFQATT and CDR2 SNEGSKA (reference sequence). The V end lost 6 bases, the J end lost 7 bases, and 16 bases lay between the germline ends. This CDR3 spans 14 amino acids. The CDR3 here is CSASDQGDNSPLHF. The CDR3, as DNA: TGCAGTGCAAGCGATCAGGGTGACAATTCACCCCTCCACTTT.

Note on this clonotype: At one end, the junction sequence differs from germline, possibly due to a read error. The rearrangement joins TRBV28 to TRBJ1-5; D remains ambiguous. The CDR3 has 15 residues. CDR1 is MDHEN and CDR2 is SYDVKM in the germline V gene. CDR3 in DNA: TGTGCCAGCTCGGCTTTGGACCGCAGCAATCAGCCCCAGAATTTT. This gives the protein CASSALDRSNQPQNF.

This clonotype was found a few times. V usage is TRBV4-1 and J usage is TRBJ2-1, with 10 bases lining up with TRBD2. The CDR3 runs to 15 residues. J was trimmed by 8 bases and V by 4 bases; bases with no gene match: 8. Germline V lookup: CDR1 MGHRA, CDR2 YSYEKL. The CDR3 loop is CASSRTSGMSHEQFF. Written as DNA, the CDR3 is TGCGCCAGCAGCCGCACTAGCGGGATGTCACATGAGCAGTTCTTC.

The chain links TRBV7-2 to TRBJ1-5, with no clear D. The germline V gene has CDR1 SGHTA and CDR2 FQGNSA. V was pared by 5 bases and J by 4 bases, with 6 bases between. There are 12 residues in the CDR3. CDR3 residues: CASSTPNQPQHF. The CDR3, as DNA: TGTGCCAGCAGCACCCCTAATCAGCCCCAGCATTTT. Full variable domain (outside the CDR3, taken from reference TRBV7-2 and TRBJ1-5): GAGVSQSPSNKVTEKGKDVELRCDPISGHTALYWYRQSLGQGLEFLIYFQGNSAPDKSGLPSDRFSAERTGGSVSTLTIQRTQQEDSAVYLCASSTPNQPQHFGDGTRLSIL.

This clonotype occurred a few times. V is TRBV9 and J is TRBJ1-2; D gene uncertain. The germline V gene has CDR1 SGDLS and CDR2 YYNGEE. The V and J ends lost 4 bases and 0 bases respectively, with 16 bases between them. The CDR3 is 16 amino acids. The CDR3 is CASSPSNLLANYGYTF. The DNA of the CDR3 is TGTGCCAGCAGCCCTAGTAACCTACTTGCTAACTATGGCTACACCTTC.

There are many counts of this clonotype. Here the CDR3 DNA reads TGTGCCAGCAGCTCCGGACAGGTGTTGATAGAGACCCAGTACTTC. Protein product: CASSSGQVLIETQYF. V and J are TRBV11-2 and TRBJ2-5; 7 nucleotides match TRBD1. Unmatched junction bases numbered 9, after V lost 4 bases and J lost 4 bases. The CDR3 loop spans 15 amino acids. The germline gives CDR1 SGHAT, CDR2 FQNNGV. Supplemented by reference TRBV11-2 and TRBJ2-5, the full variable domain reads EAGVAQSPRYKIIEKRQSVAFWCNPISGHATLYWYQQILGQGPKLLIQFQNNGVVDDSQLPKDRFSAERLKGVDSTLKIQPAKLEDSAVYLCASSSGQVLIETQYFGPGTRLLVL.

The chain recombines TRBV12-3 or TRBV12-4 with TRBJ2-7; TRBD2 matches at 11 bases. The J segment lost 5 bases and the V segment lost 4 bases, leaving 10 bases of the junction unmatched. The CDR3 has 16 amino acids. CDR3 nucleotides: TGTGCCAGCAGTTCTCGACTAGCGGGAAATATCCACGAGCAGTACTTC. Protein sequence: CASSSRLAGNIHEQYF.

This chain joins TRBV10-3 and TRBJ1-2, with 9 bases aligning to TRBD1. V dropped 5 bases and J dropped 2; count of bases not matched to a gene: 3. CDR3 size: 14 residues. Germline V lookup: CDR1 ENHRY, CDR2 SYGVKD. CDR3 sequence (DNA): TGTGCCATCAGTTGGGACAGGGCCAACTATGGCTACACCTTC. This encodes CAISWDRANYGYTF.

A few counts support this clonotype. This chain connects TRBV6-5 to TRBJ2-3; TRBD2 matches at 14 bases. CDR1 is MNHEY and CDR2 is SVGAGI in the germline V gene. The CDR3 extends over 15 amino acids. J gave up 4 bases and V 6 bases, and 3 bases lay outside the gene matches. The CDR3 bases are TGTGCCAGCAGCCGACTAGCGGGAGGGGCAGATACGCAGTATTTT. Its protein is CASSRLAGGADTQYF.

The chain combines TRBV20-1 with TRBJ2-3, with 8 nucleotides matching TRBD2. The V segment lost 3 bases and the J segment 4 bases; nucleotides outside the gene matches: 9. The CDR3 is made up of 15 amino acids. The germline CDR1 and CDR2 sequences are DFQATT and SNEGSKA (reference sequence). CDR3 in DNA: TGCAGTGCTAGGCCAATGGGACTAGATTCAGATACGCAGTATTTT. Translation gives CSARPMGLDSDTQYF.

This clonotype was counted a few times. The gene calls are TRBV29-1 and TRBJ2-3; 10 bases align to TRBD2. CDR3 length equals 16 residues. Germline V gene sequence: CDR1 SQVTM, CDR2 ANQGSEA. The junction had 14 bases not matched to a gene; V was cut back by 6 bases and J by 5 bases. CDR3 residues: CSVPLGGTSVGDTQYF. The CDR3, as DNA: TGCAGCGTCCCCCTCGGAGGGACTAGCGTGGGAGATACGCAGTATTTT.

The chain carries TRBV27 and TRBJ1-1; D remains ambiguous. The V gene lost 10 bases and the J gene lost 2 bases, with 8 bases spanning the gap. CDR3 length equals 11 residues. Germline CDR1 is MNHEY and CDR2 is SMNVEV (reference sequence). CDR3: CATWENTEAFF. CDR3 in DNA: TGTGCCACATGGGAAAACACTGAAGCTTTCTTT.

V is TRBV12-3 or TRBV12-4 and J is TRBJ2-3, with 11 bases lining up with TRBD2. The CDR3 contains 17 residues. The trim removed 1 base at V and 0 bases at J, leaving 3 bases unmatched. CDR3 residues: CASSLVRTSGSTDTQYF. The CDR3 nucleotides are TGTGCCAGCAGTTTAGTACGGACTAGCGGGAGCACAGATACGCAGTATTTT.

The J gene is TRBJ2-1, the V gene TRBV28; D not resolved. Between the trimmed V and J ends, which lost 6 bases and 10 bases, there was a span of 10 bases. This CDR3 is 11 amino acids long. Germline lookup yields CDR1 MDHEN and CDR2 SYDVKM. Here the CDR3 reads CASSPSDEQFF. CDR3 coding DNA: TGTGCCAGCAGCCCCTCGGACGAGCAGTTCTTC.

The rearrangement links TRBV29-1 to TRBJ2-2, with D perhaps assigned TRBD1 or TRBD2 (5 bases each). The V end was cut by 3 bases, the J end by 4 bases, with 9 bases between. Looked up from germline, CDR1 is SQVTM and CDR2 is ANQGSEA. The CDR3 covers 13 residues. This CDR3 reads CSVDRGGTGELFF. The DNA of the CDR3 is TGCAGCGTTGATCGTGGGGGCACCGGGGAGCTGTTTTTT.

This clonotype was picked up many times. The chain couples TRBV29-1 to TRBJ1-1; D is uncertain. V was pared by 4 bases and J by 1 base, with 16 bases between. Germline lookup yields CDR1 SQVTM and CDR2 ANQGSEA. This CDR3 has 15 residues. The CDR3 reads CSVGDPRLRNTEAFF. The CDR3 DNA reads TGCAGCGTTGGAGATCCTCGCCTGAGGAACACTGAAGCTTTCTTT. The whole variable domain, filled in from reference TRBV29-1 and TRBJ1-1, reads SAVISQKPSRDICQRGTSLTIQCQVDSQVTMMFWYRQQPGQSLTLIATANQGSEATYESGFVIDKFPISRPNLTFSTLTVSNMSPEDSSIYLCSVGDPRLRNTEAFFGQGTRLTVV.

This clonotype was seen more than once but under ten times. The J gene is TRBJ1-4, the V gene TRBV29-1, with no clear D. The CDR3 covers 13 residues. With 6 bases removed from V and 8 bases from J, the gap between germline ends came to 16 bases. CDR1 is SQVTM and CDR2 is ANQGSEA in the germline V gene. CDR3 in DNA: TGCAGCGTGAGGCGCGTTCTAAGCGAAAAACTGTTTTTT. It translates to CSVRRVLSEKLFF.

This clonotype occurred once. The chain combines TRBV5-1 with TRBJ2-2, with 8 bases identical to TRBD2. The V gene's germline CDR1 is SGHRS and CDR2 YFSETQ. The CDR3 is 17 residues long. The trim removed 3 bases at V and 4 bases at J, leaving 11 bases unmatched. CDR3 region: CASSSRTSPQGTGELFF. In DNA form, the CDR3 reads TGCGCCAGCAGCTCCCGGACTAGCCCCCAGGGCACCGGGGAGCTGTTTTTT.

The genes are TRBV12-3 or TRBV12-4 and TRBJ1-1; 7 nucleotides align to TRBD1. The CDR3 length is 13 residues. V shed 7 bases and J 6 bases; nucleotides not matched to a gene: 8. Here the CDR3 reads CASTKGAWAEAFF. CDR3 bases: TGTGCCAGCACCAAGGGGGCCTGGGCTGAAGCTTTCTTT.

The chain uses TRBV12-1 and TRBJ2-2; no check of the table's D call, TRBD1, against the DNA was made. TRBV12-1 is a recognized pseudogene. The CDR3 runs to 18 residues. CDR3 nucleotide sequence: TGTGCCAGCAAACTAAACCCCAGGGCCCCCCTGGTCACCGGGGAGCTGTTTTTT. It specifies CASKLNPRAPLVTGELFF.

This clonotype occurred a few times. V is TRBV9 and J is TRBJ2-2; D unresolved. Trimming removed 4 bases at V and 1 base at J, with 11 bases between. The CDR3 runs 15 residues. Germline values: CDR1 SGDLS, CDR2 YYNGEE. CDR3 loop: CASSPGPQNTGELFF. Here the CDR3 DNA reads TGTGCCAGCAGCCCCGGGCCGCAGAACACCGGGGAGCTGTTTTTT.

This chain links TRBV7-2 with TRBJ2-3; D gene ambiguous. The CDR3 totals 15 residues. Trimming shortened V by 4 bases and J by 4 bases, and 15 bases separated the two germline ends. Germline CDR1 is SGHTA and CDR2 is FQGNSA. CDR3 DNA: TGTGCCAGCAGCTCCGGCTGGAGCTCCGCAGATACGCAGTATTTT. Its translation: CASSSGWSSADTQYF.

The chain employs TRBV12-3 or TRBV12-4 and TRBJ1-1; TRBD1 matches at 9 bases. The CDR3 spans 16 residues. V lost 5 bases and J lost 1; bases outside the gene matches: 8. As DNA, the CDR3 is TGTGCCAGCAGTCGAGGACAGGGGAATTCGAACACTGAAGCTTTCTTT. Its translation: CASSRGQGNSNTEAFF.

This clonotype was detected ten times or more. This chain uses TRBV20-1 with TRBJ2-5, with D tentatively TRBD2 (5 bases). This CDR3 has 15 residues. Germline CDR1 and CDR2: DFQATT and SNEGSKA (reference sequence). The germline V and J ends were trimmed by 6 bases and 2 bases, with 19 bases remaining between them. The CDR3 protein is CSASPISGKQETQYF. In nucleotides, the CDR3 is TGCAGTGCATCCCCGATATCGGGGAAACAAGAGACCCAGTACTTC.

This clonotype was counted at least ten times. V is TRBV6-2 or TRBV6-3 and J is TRBJ2-1; D not certain. Germline CDR1 is MNHEY and CDR2 is SVGEGT. V was pared by 1 base and J by 10 bases, with 8 bases between. The CDR3 extends over 12 amino acids. CDR3 protein: CASSYLWGEQFF. CDR3 nucleotides: TGTGCCAGCAGTTACTTGTGGGGAGAGCAGTTCTTC.

Written as DNA, the CDR3 is TGTGCCATTACGACAGCTAGCACAGATACGCAGTATTTT. Its protein is CAITTASTDTQYF. The V and J genes are TRBV10-3 and TRBJ2-3, with D possibly matching TRBD1 (5 bases). The CDR3 runs to 13 residues. CDR1 ENHRY and CDR2 SYGVKD come from the germline V gene. Trimming removed 9 bases from V and 0 bases from J, with 10 bases in between.